This T cell receptor beta chain stems from a study of T cells in Graves' hyperthyroidism and ophthalmopathy. Study information: The initial diagnosis was the point when peripheral blood was collected, ahead of any treatment.

Thyroid ultrasound, orbital computed tomography, clinical symptoms, and serum thyroxine and TRAb underpinned diagnoses. Germline trimming cut 5 bases from V and 5 bases from J; bases unmatched to any gene: 11. The CDR3 runs 15 residues. This clonotype was seen at least ten times. Antigen specificity is unknown. TCR beta CDR3 region amplification was performed from RNA transcripts. The HTBI primer set was used in a first-round RT-PCR of the TCR CDR3. TCRdb reprocessed the multiplex PCR reads with MiXCR, giving one entry per CDR3 protein. The sample carries approximately 740,000 distinct CDR3 sequences, around 13% recorded once. Study conclusions and caveats: Median prediction lead before ophthalmopathy onset was 6.5 to 7 months with the model.

The chain combines TRBV12-3 or TRBV12-4 with TRBJ1-2, with 7 bases matching TRBD1. The source material was blood. This clonotype was sampled from a woman younger than 35 with Graves' hyperthyroidism. CDR3 DNA sequence: TGTGCCAGCAGTCCGACAGGGCTGGTTGGATATGGCTACACCTTC. This gives the protein CASSPTGLVGYGYTF.